This T cell receptor (beta chain) was recovered during a study of beta chain features in type 1 diabetes. At the level of the study: Sorted cells numbering approximately 110,000,000 were examined across all samples. Study outcomes and limitations: Patients' naive, central memory and Treg TCRB repertoires seemed closer to one another than those of healthy donors. People with Type 1 diabetes carried modestly yet significantly shorter TCRB CDR3s in all four CD4+ subsets.

Per germline, CDR1 GTSNPN and CDR2 SVGIG (reference sequence). This CDR3 spans 13 amino acids. Trimming pared 7 bases from V and 0 bases from J, leaving 10 bases between. This clone was counted only a few times. The antigen remains undetermined. Every isolated RNA sample was fully reverse transcribed, so sequencing captured expressed TCRB transcripts. Here immunoSEQ multiplex PCR was the method, and the copy in TCRdb shows in-frame clones only, minus some. The sample holds about 330,000 clones, 9.5% to 11% seen once. The clonotype was recovered from a woman aged 25 to 39 in good health. The sequenced sample consisted of naive CD4+ T cells from blood. The chain recombines TRBV30 with TRBJ1-3, with D possibly TRBD1 on 6 matching bases. The DNA of the CDR3 is TGTGCCTTACAGGGCAACTCTGGAAACACCATATATTTT. It encodes CALQGNSGNTIYF. Based on the CDR3 plus reference TRBV30 and TRBJ1-3, the full variable domain is SQTIHQWPATLVQPVGSPLSLECTVEGTSNPNLYWYRQAAGRGLQLLFYSVGIGQISSEVPQNLSASRPQDRQFILSSKKLLLSDSGFYLCALQGNSGNTIYFGEGSWLTVV.